This entry lists 20 T cell receptor beta chains sequenced from one sample in a study of vaccination effects on CD4 cells after COVID-19. CD4+ T cells specific for antigen were expanded with viral peptide pools by the ViraFEST assay before sequencing. It was after nine to ten days of culture that CD4+ T cells were isolated. BNT162b2 vaccine or mRNA-1273 vaccine was given to participants in two doses. Profiling relied on immunoSEQ multiplex PCR, and the TCRdb table lists in-frame clones only, not all of them. The sample yields roughly 68,000 clones, just under 75% seen once. These receptors lack a known antigen. The sequencing here drew on CD4+ T cells from PBMCs cultured with HCoV-229E spike peptides, taken after COVID-19 vaccination. The receptors originated from a human donor who received a COVID-19 vaccine.

This chain links TRBV18 with TRBJ1-2, with D possibly being TRBD1 (6 bases). Germline values: CDR1 KGHSH, CDR2 LQKENI. The CDR3 contains 13 residues. Trimming took 3 bases from V and 7 from J, leaving 12 bases between them. CDR3 loop: CASSPDRRSGYTF. In DNA form, the CDR3 reads TGTGCCAGCTCACCCGACAGGCGGAGTGGCTACACCTTC.

This clone has more than one count but fewer than ten. The chain carries TRBV24-1 and TRBJ1-5, with D possibly TRBD1 on 6 matching bases. Germline values: CDR1 KGHDR, CDR2 SFDVKD. Trimming removed 4 bases at V and 5 bases at J, with 14 bases between. The CDR3 runs to 15 residues. The chain's CDR3 is CATSDSKQGYQPQHF. CDR3 nucleotides: TGTGCCACCAGTGACTCGAAACAGGGATATCAGCCCCAGCATTTT.

The chain joins TRBV10-2 to TRBJ2-3; 9 nucleotides agree with TRBD2. J lost 6 bases, V lost 6 bases, and 10 bases had no gene match. Germline values: CDR1 WSHSY, CDR2 SAAADI. CDR3 length equals 15 residues. In DNA form, the CDR3 reads TGCGCCAGCAGGGATCGGCGGGGGGGCCTCGATACGCAGTATTTT. Protein product: CASRDRRGGLDTQYF.

The rearrangement uses TRBV6-5 and TRBJ1-5, with a tentative D call TRBD1 (5 bases). This CDR3 spans 15 amino acids. From germline, CDR1 is MNHEY and CDR2 SVGAGI. V was pared by 4 bases and J by 0 bases, with 10 bases between. This CDR3 is CASSLTAYSNQPQHF. The CDR3 DNA sequence: TGTGCCAGCAGTTTGACAGCATATAGCAATCAGCCCCAGCATTTT.

The chain joins TRBV4-3 to TRBJ1-2; a possible D gene is TRBD1 (6 bases). The ends were cut back, 3 bases at V and 2 bases at J, with 16 bases in the middle. Germline assignment: CDR1 LGHNA and CDR2 YSLEER. The CDR3 is 16 residues long. The CDR3, as DNA: TGCGCCAGCAGCCATCGGGGGGCGACAGGAAACTATGGCTACACCTTC. Protein: CASSHRGATGNYGYTF.

The chain couples TRBV19 to TRBJ2-6, with TRBD2 as a possible D gene (5 bases). This CDR3 is built from 17 residues. V was shortened by 1 base and J by 2 bases, with 12 bases between the two germline ends. Germline CDR1 reads LNHDA; CDR2 reads SQIVND (reference sequence). The CDR3 nucleotides read TGTGCCAGTAGTATAGTTGGAGGAGGCGCTGGGGCCAACGTCCTGACTTTC. It is translated as CASSIVGGGAGANVLTF.

The chain combines TRBV2 with TRBJ1-5; D is possibly TRBD1 (5 bases). The germline V and J ends were trimmed by 7 bases and 2 bases, with 15 bases remaining between them. CDR3 length: 15 residues. Germline CDR1 is SNHLY and CDR2 is FYNNEI. This CDR3 reads CASTLPGVGNQPQHF. DNA of the CDR3: TGTGCCAGCACCCTCCCGGGGGTTGGCAATCAGCCCCAGCATTTT.

The rearrangement links TRBV28 to TRBJ2-7; 8 bases are a match to TRBD1. Per the germline V gene, CDR1 is MDHEN and CDR2 is SYDVKM. CDR3 length: 17 amino acids. The ends lost 6 bases at V and 7 bases at J; junction bases unmatched: 20. The CDR3 coding sequence is TGTGCCAGCAGCCCTCGTACCCTCCGCAGGGGGCTAGATGAGCAGTACGTC. Its translation: CASSPRTLRRGLDEQYV.

This chain links TRBV29-1 with TRBJ2-3; TRBD2 might be the D (6 bases). CDR1 and CDR2 (germline): SQVTM, ANQGSEA. Trimming removed 2 bases at V and 4 bases at J, with 10 bases between. CDR3 length: 13 amino acids. The CDR3 DNA is TGCAGCGTTGAATTCGGGGGTCCAGATACGCAGTATTTT. This encodes CSVEFGGPDTQYF.

The V and J genes are TRBV5-6 and TRBJ2-1; 9 bases align to TRBD2. This CDR3 has 16 residues. Unmatched junction bases numbered 10, after V lost 0 bases and J lost 9 bases. CDR1 is SGHDT, CDR2 YYEEEE, per germline. CDR3 bases: TGTGCCAGCAGCTTGGTTGGAGCGGGGGGCTTGGGTGAGCAGTTCTTC. It codes for CASSLVGAGGLGEQFF.

This clone was seen only a few times. The CDR3 sequence: CATLPRQIYQPQHF. CDR3 nucleotides: TGTGCCACCCTACCGAGACAGATCTATCAGCCCCAGCATTTT. V and J are TRBV6-5 and TRBJ1-5; D may be TRBD1 (5 bases). The CDR3 is made up of 14 amino acids. The germline CDR1 and CDR2 sequences are MNHEY and SVGAGI. Trimming cost V 10 bases and J 5 bases, with 18 bases left between them.

The chain carries TRBV19 and TRBJ1-4; D call uncertain. Germline-derived CDR1 and CDR2 are LNHDA and SQIVND (reference sequence). There are 15 residues in the CDR3. V shed 7 bases and J shed 5 bases, with 17 bases lying between them. The CDR3 DNA sequence: TGTGCCAGTAACACCCCCGGGCCAGGCAATGAAAAACTGTTTTTT. This sequence encodes CASNTPGPGNEKLFF. Full variable domain (missing parts from reference TRBV19 and TRBJ1-4): DGGITQSPKYLFRKEGQNVTLSCEQNLNHDAMYWYRQDPGQGLRLIYYSQIVNDFQKGDIAEGYSVSREKKESFPLTVTSAQKNPTAFYLCASNTPGPGNEKLFFGSGTQLSVL.

This sequence joins TRBV2 and TRBJ2-4, with TRBD2 matching over 11 bases. Trimming took 4 bases from V and 8 from J; bases not matched to a gene: 4. Germline loops: CDR1 SNHLY, CDR2 FYNNEI. The CDR3 runs 14 residues. Written as DNA, the CDR3 is TGTGCCAGCAGTGGTGAACTAGCGGGGGACATTCAGTACTTC. Its protein product is CASSGELAGDIQYF.

Only one count was recorded for this clone. The junction shows a germline mismatch at one end, possibly a read error. The chain carries TRBV10-3 and TRBJ2-5; D not certain. CDR3 length: 15 amino acids. The germline V gene has CDR1 ENHRY and CDR2 SYGVKD. The CDR3 DNA reads as TGTGCCATCAGTGAGTCGATGGCCGGGTCCGAGACCCAATACTTC. This codes for CAISESMAGSETQYF.

On this clone itself: Distinct nucleotide sequences in the sample also encode this CDR3. The rearrangement uses TRBV2 and TRBJ2-5; D not resolved. Trimming removed 3 bases from V and 4 bases from J, with 3 bases in between. Germline-derived CDR1 and CDR2 are SNHLY and FYNNEI. The CDR3 runs to 11 residues. CDR3 residues: CASSERETQYF. Written as DNA, the CDR3 is TGTGCCAGCAGTGAGCGAGAGACCCAGTACTTC.

The chain employs TRBV7-5 and TRBJ1-5; the table gives TRBD1 as D, unverified against the DNA. TRBV7-5 is deemed a pseudogene. This CDR3 region has 15 residues. In DNA, the CDR3 is TGTGCCAGCCTAGGGGGACAGGGGGGCAATCAGCCCCAGCATTTT. Amino acid sequence: CASLGGQGGNQPQHF.

The chain has TRBV12-3 or TRBV12-4 and TRBJ2-1; D remains unclear. Trimming shortened V by 5 bases and J by 10 bases, and 9 bases separated the two germline ends. The length of the CDR3 is 11 residues. The CDR3 sequence: CASSQQREQFF. The CDR3 DNA sequence: TGTGCCAGCAGTCAACAACGGGAGCAGTTCTTC.

The V and J genes are TRBV3-1 (or the pseudogene TRBV3-2) and TRBJ2-2, with TRBD2 matching 8 bases. The CDR3 consists of 15 residues. V gave up 4 bases and J gave up 2 bases; unmatched junction bases: 3. CDR1 LGHDT and CDR2 YNNKEL come from the germline V gene (reference sequence). The CDR3 sequence: CASSRSGVNTGELFF. For the CDR3, the DNA is TGTGCCAGCAGCCGTAGCGGGGTTAACACCGGGGAGCTGTTTTTT.

This chain connects TRBV19 to TRBJ2-4, with a weak D call TRBD2 (5 bases). The CDR3 spans 16 residues. The V end lost 8 bases, the J end lost 2 bases, and 19 bases lay between the germline ends. Germline V gene lookup returns CDR1 LNHDA and CDR2 SQIVND (reference sequence). CDR3 amino acids: CASHPSLAGSKNIQYF. The CDR3, as DNA: TGTGCCAGTCATCCGAGCCTCGCGGGTTCCAAAAACATTCAGTACTTC.

The genes are TRBV19 and TRBJ2-3, with D tentatively TRBD1 or TRBD2 (7 bases each). Germline CDR1 and CDR2: LNHDA and SQIVND (reference sequence). CDR3 size: 15 residues. The CDR3 nucleotides read TGTGCTACAAGCAGGGGGGGCGCGGGGAAAGATACGCAGTATTTT. This translates into CATSRGGAGKDTQYF.